The 32 T cell receptor beta chains below come from one sample, sequenced in a study of radiotherapy plus CTLA-4 blockade in lung cancer. Assay used: immunoSEQ multiplex PCR; TCRdb lists only in-frame clones, some missing. Here the sample spans around 110,000 clones, roughly 77% being singletons. The material sequenced was peripheral blood, taken from a patient treated with radiotherapy plus ipilimumab. Receptors were obtained from a human donor with non-small cell lung cancer that progressed on radiotherapy plus ipilimumab. Some clones in this sample may be carry-over from other donors' samples.

The rearrangement uses TRBV19 and TRBJ2-7; 7 bases are shared with TRBD1. Germline V gives CDR1 LNHDA, CDR2 SQIVND (reference sequence). This CDR3 region has 15 residues. With 5 bases clipped from V and 1 base from J, the junction kept 8 bases outside the gene matches. CDR3 bases: TGTGCCAGTAGTTTCTACCCGGGACAGTCCTACGAGCAGTACTTC. Translation: CASSFYPGQSYEQYF.

The gene calls are TRBV7-3 and TRBJ2-7; D is possibly TRBD2 (5 bases). Germline CDR1 SGHTA, CDR2 FQGTGA. V was cut by 2 bases and J by 6 bases, with 17 bases left in between. The CDR3 has 15 amino acids. The CDR3 bases are TGTGCCAGCAGCTTATCCGGGTCCCGGAGGAGCGAGCAGTACTTC. This encodes CASSLSGSRRSEQYF.

This clone was seen a single time. This chain connects TRBV5-1 to TRBJ2-5; D gene uncertain. The germline V gene encodes CDR1 SGHRS and CDR2 YFSETQ. Trimming pared 0 bases from V and 2 bases from J, leaving 5 bases between. The CDR3 is 13 residues long. The CDR3 region is CASSLELQETQYF. The CDR3 DNA reads TGCGCCAGCAGCTTGGAACTACAAGAGACCCAGTACTTC.

The chain recombines TRBV19 with TRBJ1-5; 7 bases match TRBD1. Trimming removed 2 bases from V and 2 bases from J; junction bases left unmatched: 3. The CDR3 length is 15 residues. Germline V lookup: CDR1 LNHDA, CDR2 SQIVND (reference sequence). Written as DNA, the CDR3 is TGTGCCAGTAGTATAAGGGACAGAGGCAATCAGCCCCAGCATTTT. It codes for CASSIRDRGNQPQHF. Full variable domain (outside the CDR3, taken from reference TRBV19 and TRBJ1-5): DGGITQSPKYLFRKEGQNVTLSCEQNLNHDAMYWYRQDPGQGLRLIYYSQIVNDFQKGDIAEGYSVSREKKESFPLTVTSAQKNPTAFYLCASSIRDRGNQPQHFGDGTRLSIL.

The chain links TRBV4-1 to TRBJ2-7, with 7 bases identical to TRBD1. In germline, CDR1 is MGHRA, CDR2 YSYEKL. The CDR3 spans 13 residues. J gave up 4 bases and V 5 bases, and 5 bases lay outside the gene matches. Written as DNA, the CDR3 is TGCGCCAGCAGCGACCGACAGGGATACGAGCAGTACTTC. Protein product: CASSDRQGYEQYF.

This sequence joins TRBV19 and TRBJ2-2, with a possible D match to TRBD1 (5 bases). CDR3 size: 14 residues. The germline V gene encodes CDR1 LNHDA and CDR2 SQIVND (reference sequence). V was pared by 4 bases and J by 4 bases, with 10 bases between. CDR3 sequence reads: CASSSLRGTGELFF. CDR3 in DNA: TGTGCCAGTAGTAGTCTTAGGGGCACCGGGGAGCTGTTTTTT.

This chain uses TRBV5-5 with TRBJ2-7, with 7 bases fitting TRBD2. The junction had 2 bases not matched to a gene; V was cut back by 4 bases and J by 7 bases. The CDR3 is 11 amino acids. Germline values: CDR1 SGHKS, CDR2 YYEKEE (reference sequence). In DNA, the CDR3 is TGTGCCAGCAGCCGGCGGGGGGAGCAGTACTTC. As protein: CASSRRGEQYF.

This chain links TRBV4-1 with TRBJ2-1, with TRBD2 matching 7 bases. V was pared by 1 base and J by 5 bases, with 23 bases of the junction left unmatched. Germline values: CDR1 MGHRA, CDR2 YSYEKL. The CDR3 spans 21 residues. The CDR3 sequence is CASSQVRPLPGLGGFNNEQFF. For the CDR3, the DNA is TGCGCCAGCAGCCAAGTTCGGCCCCTCCCAGGACTAGGAGGATTCAACAATGAGCAGTTCTTC.

This sequence joins TRBV27 and TRBJ2-7; D gene unclear. The V and J ends lost 6 bases and 4 bases respectively, with 16 bases between them. Germline-derived CDR1 and CDR2 are MNHEY and SMNVEV (reference sequence). CDR3 length: 14 residues. The CDR3 DNA reads TGTGCCAGCAGCTCGGCGAGCGTTCGGTACGAGCAGTACTTC. It encodes CASSSASVRYEQYF.

This chain uses TRBV9 with TRBJ1-1; D is uncertain. This CDR3 is 14 amino acids long. Germline loops: CDR1 SGDLS, CDR2 YYNGEE. The V end lost 0 bases, the J end lost 2 bases, and 8 bases lay between the germline ends. The CDR3 loop is CASSVDPLNTEAFF. DNA for the CDR3: TGTGCCAGCAGCGTAGACCCATTAAACACTGAAGCTTTCTTT. The full variable domain, in which reference TRBV9 and TRBJ1-1 provide the parts outside the CDR3, is DSGVTQTPKHLITATGQRVTLRCSPRSGDLSVYWYQQSLDQGLQFLIQYYNGEERAKGNILERFSAQQFPDLHSELNLSSLELGDSALYFCASSVDPLNTEAFFGQGTRLTVV.

The V gene is TRBV5-6, the J gene TRBJ2-2, with 9 bases lining up with TRBD1. In germline, CDR1 is SGHDT, CDR2 YYEEEE. The V gene end was trimmed by 4 bases and the J gene end by 4 bases; junction bases not matched to a gene: 11. The CDR3 totals 17 residues. The CDR3: CASSALSDRGFTGELFF. In DNA form, the CDR3 reads TGTGCCAGCAGCGCGCTATCGGACAGGGGTTTCACCGGGGAGCTGTTTTTT. The full variable domain, rest sourced from reference TRBV5-6 and TRBJ2-2, is DAGVTQSPTHLIKTRGQQVTLRCSPKSGHDTVSWYQQALGQGPQFIFQYYEEEERQRGNFPDRFSGHQFPNYSSELNVNALLLGDSALYLCASSALSDRGFTGELFFGEGSRLTVL.

V gene TRBV30 combines with J gene TRBJ2-3; TRBD2 aligns across 8 bases. J gave up 5 bases and V 1 base, and 2 bases lay outside the gene matches. The CDR3 has 13 amino acids. From germline, CDR1 is GTSNPN and CDR2 SVGIG (reference sequence). CDR3 DNA sequence: TGTGCCTGGAGTGGGACTAGCCAAGATACGCAGTATTTT. Its protein is CAWSGTSQDTQYF.

In DNA form, the CDR3 reads TGCGCCAGCAGCTTGGAGGGCCCTGAAGCTTTCTTT. The encoded protein is CASSLEGPEAFF. V is TRBV5-1 and J is TRBJ1-1; D is ambiguous. Germline V gene data show CDR1 as SGHRS and CDR2 as YFSETQ. This CDR3 has 12 residues. V was pared by 0 bases and J by 6 bases, with 6 bases between.

The table lists this clone with a count of one. The V call is TRBV7-9, the J call TRBJ1-1; D gene ambiguous. Germline V CDR1 and CDR2: SEHNR, FQNEAQ (reference sequence). The CDR3 has 14 residues. V lost 5 bases, J lost 3 bases, and 13 bases lay in between. The CDR3 region has the DNA TGTGCCAGCAGCCTACAAGGGCAGGACACTGAAGCTTTCTTT. Residues: CASSLQGQDTEAFF.

CDR3 sequence reads: CASSTGLAGGDPNTGELFF. The CDR3 coding sequence is TGTGCCAGTAGTACAGGACTAGCGGGGGGAGATCCGAACACCGGGGAGCTGTTTTTT. J is TRBJ2-2 and V is TRBV19; the match to TRBD2 covers 14 bases. Germline V CDR1 and CDR2: LNHDA, SQIVND (reference sequence). V lost 4 bases and J lost 0; bases outside the gene matches: 7. The CDR3 contains 19 residues.

The genes are TRBV7-8 and TRBJ2-5; tentative D call: TRBD1 (6 bases). CDR3 length: 15 amino acids. CDR1 is SGHVS, CDR2 FQNEAQ, per germline. The V and J ends lost 5 bases and 2 bases respectively, with 15 bases between them. The CDR3 DNA sequence: TGTGCCAGCAGCAACCTACAGGGCGCTCAAGAGACCCAGTACTTC. Protein product: CASSNLQGAQETQYF.

This clone was picked up a small number of times. V gene TRBV4-3 combines with J gene TRBJ1-6; D unclear. Germline V lookup: CDR1 LGHNA, CDR2 YSLEER. V shed 0 bases and J shed 8 bases, with 2 bases lying between them. The CDR3 runs to 12 residues. CDR3 region: CASSQEDSPLHF. In DNA form, the CDR3 reads TGCGCCAGCAGCCAAGAGGATTCACCCCTCCACTTT.

The rearrangement links TRBV10-3 to TRBJ1-3, with D tentatively TRBD1 (5 bases). Per the germline V gene, CDR1 is ENHRY and CDR2 is SYGVKD. This CDR3 contains 15 residues. V dropped 3 bases and J dropped 4 bases, with 13 bases sitting between them. CDR3 nucleotide sequence: TGTGCCATCAGTGATTGGGGGTCGGGAGGAAACACCATATATTTT. Amino acids: CAISDWGSGGNTIYF.

The chain links TRBV18 to TRBJ2-1; D is possibly TRBD1 (5 bases). This CDR3 contains 13 residues. V dropped 0 bases and J dropped 8 bases, with 8 bases sitting between them. Germline V gives CDR1 KGHSH, CDR2 LQKENI. Here the CDR3 reads CASSPPEGDEQFF. In DNA, the CDR3 is TGTGCCAGCTCACCACCTGAAGGGGATGAGCAGTTCTTC.

This clone was recorded a few times. The J gene is TRBJ1-3, the V gene TRBV4-3, with a tentative D call TRBD1 (6 bases). CDR1 and CDR2 from the germline V gene are LGHNA and YSLEER. The CDR3 is 14 amino acids. Trimming removed 0 bases from V and 6 bases from J, with 9 bases in between. CDR3 sequence reads: CASSQEQGENTIYF. As DNA, the CDR3 is TGCGCCAGCAGCCAAGAACAGGGTGAAAACACCATATATTTT.

The count of this clone is one. V usage is TRBV5-8 and J usage is TRBJ2-3; 15 bases are shared with TRBD2. The CDR3 has 19 residues. V dropped 0 bases and J dropped 1; count of bases not matched to a gene: 6. Germline lookup yields CDR1 SGHTS and CDR2 YDEGEE. CDR3 in amino acids: CASSLGTSGGAWGTDTQYF. For the CDR3, the DNA is TGTGCCAGCAGCTTGGGGACTAGCGGGGGGGCCTGGGGCACAGATACGCAGTATTTT.

The chain joins TRBV5-1 to TRBJ2-7; 7 bases align to TRBD1. Trimming at V came to 7 bases and at J to 0 bases, leaving 7 bases not matched to a gene. Per the germline V gene, CDR1 is SGHRS and CDR2 is YFSETQ. CDR3 length equals 14 residues. The CDR3: CASGYRDSSYEQYF. The CDR3 DNA reads as TGCGCCAGCGGCTACCGGGACAGCTCCTACGAGCAGTACTTC.

This clone was seen only a few times. V and J are TRBV11-2 and TRBJ2-3; no clear D. Trimming took 5 bases from V and 2 from J, leaving 14 bases between them. The germline CDR1 and CDR2 sequences are SGHAT and FQNNGV. This CDR3 comprises 15 residues. The CDR3 is CASSTRATSTDTQYF. The CDR3 coding sequence is TGTGCCAGCAGCACCCGGGCAACTTCCACAGATACGCAGTATTTT.

The gene calls are TRBV4-1 and TRBJ2-4, with D maybe TRBD1 (6 bases). The germline V gene has CDR1 MGHRA and CDR2 YSYEKL. The CDR3 loop spans 11 amino acids. V dropped 5 bases and J dropped 12 bases, with 11 bases sitting between them. The CDR3 bases are TGCGCCAGCAGCGGCAGGGGTAGTCAGTACTTC. Amino acids: CASSGRGSQYF.

V and J are TRBV28 and TRBJ1-2, with a tentative D call TRBD1 (5 bases). The CDR3 has 12 residues. The germline V gene encodes CDR1 MDHEN and CDR2 SYDVKM. The germline V and J ends were trimmed by 10 bases and 5 bases, with 14 bases remaining between them. This chain's CDR3 is CATTRQLYGYTF. The CDR3 DNA reads as TGTGCCACCACCCGACAGCTGTATGGCTACACCTTC.

This sequence joins TRBV10-3 and TRBJ1-5; D uncertain. This CDR3 is 14 amino acids long. V lost 3 bases to trimming and J lost 0 bases, with 6 bases between them. Germline V gene lookup returns CDR1 ENHRY and CDR2 SYGVKD. CDR3 DNA: TGTGCCATCAGTGAAATTTATAGCAATCAGCCCCAGCATTTT. It yields the protein CAISEIYSNQPQHF.

V and J are TRBV27 and TRBJ2-7; D may be TRBD1 (6 bases). Germline CDR1 and CDR2: MNHEY and SMNVEV (reference sequence). This CDR3 contains 15 residues. Trimming cost V 3 bases and J 0 bases, with 12 bases left between them. The CDR3 bases are TGTGCCAGCAGTTTGGCCGGGACATTCTCCTACGAGCAGTACTTC. Translation gives CASSLAGTFSYEQYF.

This clone was seen only once. The rearrangement links TRBV19 to TRBJ1-4; tentatively, D is TRBD1 (5 bases). The CDR3 has 13 amino acids. CDR1 and CDR2 (germline): LNHDA, SQIVND (reference sequence). V lost 5 bases and J 7 bases, leaving 11 bases between the germline ends. This chain's CDR3 is CASSATGGEKLFF. The CDR3 DNA reads TGTGCCAGTAGTGCCACAGGTGGTGAAAAACTGTTTTTT.

The chain combines TRBV10-3 with TRBJ2-3, with 12 bases aligning to TRBD2. With 4 bases clipped from V and 2 bases from J, the junction kept 4 bases outside the gene matches. The CDR3 is 16 amino acids. Germline-derived CDR1 and CDR2 are ENHRY and SYGVKD. CDR3 sequence: CAISGLAGVFTDTQYF. CDR3 coding DNA: TGTGCCATCAGTGGACTAGCGGGGGTATTCACAGATACGCAGTATTTT.

With regard to this clone: Additional DNA sequences in this sample encode the identical CDR3. V usage is TRBV7-8 and J usage is TRBJ1-1; D unresolved. V lost 1 base, J lost 6 bases, and 9 bases lay in between. This CDR3 has 13 amino acids. Germline V gives CDR1 SGHVS, CDR2 FQNEAQ. The CDR3 DNA reads TGTGCCAGCAGCTTAGGGCAGGACCCTGAAGCTTTCTTT. This codes for CASSLGQDPEAFF.

This sequence joins TRBV13 and TRBJ1-2; TRBD1 might be the D (5 bases). The germline V gene encodes CDR1 PRHDT and CDR2 FYEKMQ (reference sequence). This CDR3 is 16 amino acids long. Trimming shortened V by 5 bases and J by 4 bases, and 20 bases separated the two germline ends. In DNA form, the CDR3 reads TGTGCCAGCAGCCTCCACCCTCAAAGGGGCCCCTATGGCTACACCTTC. Residues: CASSLHPQRGPYGYTF.

This clone was recorded a few times. The chain combines TRBV19 with TRBJ1-1; tentative D call: TRBD1 (5 bases). Germline CDR1 and CDR2: LNHDA and SQIVND (reference sequence). The CDR3 has 13 residues. V gave up 8 bases and J gave up 3 bases, with 13 bases separating them. The CDR3 region has the DNA TGTGCCAGTGGGAGGGGTGGGGACACTGAAGCTTTCTTT. Its translation: CASGRGGDTEAFF.